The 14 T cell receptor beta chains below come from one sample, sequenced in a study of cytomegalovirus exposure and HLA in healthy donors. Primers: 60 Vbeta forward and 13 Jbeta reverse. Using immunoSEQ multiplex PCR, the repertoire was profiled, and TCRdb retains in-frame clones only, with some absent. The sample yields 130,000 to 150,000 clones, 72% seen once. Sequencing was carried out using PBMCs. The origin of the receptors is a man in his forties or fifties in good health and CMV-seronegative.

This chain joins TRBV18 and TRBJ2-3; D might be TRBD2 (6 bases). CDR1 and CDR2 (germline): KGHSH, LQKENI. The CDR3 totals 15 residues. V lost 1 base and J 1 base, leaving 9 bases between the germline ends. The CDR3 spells CASSPLSGGTDTQYF. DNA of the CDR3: TGTGCCAGCTCACCACTTAGCGGAGGCACAGATACGCAGTATTTT. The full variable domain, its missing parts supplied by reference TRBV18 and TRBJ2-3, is NAGVMQNPRHLVRRRGQEARLRCSPMKGHSHVYWYRQLPEEGLKFMVYLQKENIIDESGMPKERFSAEFPKEGPSILRIQQVVRGDSAAYFCASSPLSGGTDTQYFGPGTRLTVL.

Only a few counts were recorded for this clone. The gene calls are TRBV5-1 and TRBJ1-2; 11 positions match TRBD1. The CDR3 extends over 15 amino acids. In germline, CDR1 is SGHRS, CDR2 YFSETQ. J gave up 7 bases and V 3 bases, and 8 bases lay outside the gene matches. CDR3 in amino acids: CASSWMGQGEGGYTF. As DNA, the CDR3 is TGCGCCAGCAGCTGGATGGGACAGGGGGAGGGTGGCTACACCTTC.

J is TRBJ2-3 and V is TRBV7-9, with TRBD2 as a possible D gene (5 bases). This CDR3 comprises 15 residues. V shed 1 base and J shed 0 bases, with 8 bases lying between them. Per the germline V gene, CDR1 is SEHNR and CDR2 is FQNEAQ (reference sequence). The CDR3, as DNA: TGTGCCAGCAGCTTAGAGCGGATTAGCACAGATACGCAGTATTTT. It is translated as CASSLERISTDTQYF.

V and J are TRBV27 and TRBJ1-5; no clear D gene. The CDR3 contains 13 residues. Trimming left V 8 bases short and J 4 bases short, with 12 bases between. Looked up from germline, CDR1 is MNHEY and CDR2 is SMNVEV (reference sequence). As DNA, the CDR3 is TGTGCCAGCCGTGGACTGGGAAATCAGCCCCAGCATTTT. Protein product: CASRGLGNQPQHF.

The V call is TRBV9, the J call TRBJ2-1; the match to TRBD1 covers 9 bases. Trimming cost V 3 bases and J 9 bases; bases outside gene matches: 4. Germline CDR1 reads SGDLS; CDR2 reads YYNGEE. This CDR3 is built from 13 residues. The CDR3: CASSGGQGSEQFF. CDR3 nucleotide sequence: TGTGCCAGCAGCGGGGGACAGGGCAGTGAGCAGTTCTTC.

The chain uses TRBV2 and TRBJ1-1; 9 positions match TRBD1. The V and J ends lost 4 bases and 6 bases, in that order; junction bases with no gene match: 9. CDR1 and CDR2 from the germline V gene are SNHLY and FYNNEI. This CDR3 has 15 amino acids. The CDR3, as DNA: TGTGCCAGCAGTGCCCTACAGGGGGCAAGGGCTGAAGCTTTCTTT. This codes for CASSALQGARAEAFF. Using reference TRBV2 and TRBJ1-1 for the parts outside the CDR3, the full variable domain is EPEVTQTPSHQVTQMGQEVILRCVPISNHLYFYWYRQILGQKVEFLVSFYNNEISEKSEIFDDQFSVERPDGSNFTLKIRSTKLEDSAMYFCASSALQGARAEAFFGQGTRLTVV.

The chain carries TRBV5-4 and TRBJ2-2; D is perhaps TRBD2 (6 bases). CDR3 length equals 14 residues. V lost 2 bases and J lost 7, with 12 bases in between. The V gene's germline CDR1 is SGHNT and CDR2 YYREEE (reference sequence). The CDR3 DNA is TGTGCCAGCAGCTTACGGAGGGTTGGCGGGGAGCTGTTTTTT. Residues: CASSLRRVGGELFF.

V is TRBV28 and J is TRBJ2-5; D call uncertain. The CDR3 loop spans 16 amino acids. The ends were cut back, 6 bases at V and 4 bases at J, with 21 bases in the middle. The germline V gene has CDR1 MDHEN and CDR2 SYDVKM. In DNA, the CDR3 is TGTGCCAGCAGGCAAGTGGGCCTGGCAGCTGGAGAGACCCAGTACTTC. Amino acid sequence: CASRQVGLAAGETQYF.

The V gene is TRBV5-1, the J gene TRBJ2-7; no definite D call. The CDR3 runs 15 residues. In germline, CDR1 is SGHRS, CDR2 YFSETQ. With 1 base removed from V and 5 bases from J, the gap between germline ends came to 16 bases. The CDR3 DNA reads TGCGCCAGCAGCTTGTCTGACCTTCAGGCCGACGAGCAGTACTTC. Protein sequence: CASSLSDLQADEQYF.

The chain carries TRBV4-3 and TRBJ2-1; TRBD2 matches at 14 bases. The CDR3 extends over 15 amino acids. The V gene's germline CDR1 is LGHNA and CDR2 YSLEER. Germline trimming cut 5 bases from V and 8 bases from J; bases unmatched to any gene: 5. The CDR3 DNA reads TGCGCCAGCAGCAAGGGACTAGCGGGAGTCTATGAGCAGTTCTTC. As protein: CASSKGLAGVYEQFF.

This chain's CDR3 is CASSLGGDTRIYEQYF. The CDR3 nucleotides are TGCGCCAGCAGCTTGGGAGGGGACACAAGGATCTACGAGCAGTACTTC. The rearrangement joins TRBV5-1 to TRBJ2-7; the D gene is possibly TRBD1 (6 bases). The V gene lost 0 bases and the J gene lost 3 bases, with 16 bases spanning the gap. The germline CDR1 and CDR2 sequences are SGHRS and YFSETQ. This CDR3 comprises 16 residues.

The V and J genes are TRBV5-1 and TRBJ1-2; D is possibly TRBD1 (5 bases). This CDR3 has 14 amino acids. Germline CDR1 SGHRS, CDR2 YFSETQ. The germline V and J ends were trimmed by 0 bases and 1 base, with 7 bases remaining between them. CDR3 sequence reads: CASSLDDSNYGYTF. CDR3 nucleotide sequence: TGCGCCAGCAGCTTGGACGACAGTAACTATGGCTACACCTTC.

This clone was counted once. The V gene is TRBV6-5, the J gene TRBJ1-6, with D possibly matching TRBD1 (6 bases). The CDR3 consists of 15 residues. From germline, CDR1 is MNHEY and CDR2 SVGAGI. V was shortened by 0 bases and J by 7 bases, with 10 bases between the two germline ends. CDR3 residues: CASSYSIDRNSPLHF. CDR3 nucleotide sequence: TGTGCCAGCAGTTACTCGATAGACAGGAATTCACCCCTCCACTTT.

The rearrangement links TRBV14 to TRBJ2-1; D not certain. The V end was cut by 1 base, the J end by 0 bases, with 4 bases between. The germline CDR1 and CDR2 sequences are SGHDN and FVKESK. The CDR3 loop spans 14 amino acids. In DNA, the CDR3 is TGTGCCAGCAGCCAAGGGAGCTCCTACAATGAGCAGTTCTTC. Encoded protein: CASSQGSSYNEQFF.